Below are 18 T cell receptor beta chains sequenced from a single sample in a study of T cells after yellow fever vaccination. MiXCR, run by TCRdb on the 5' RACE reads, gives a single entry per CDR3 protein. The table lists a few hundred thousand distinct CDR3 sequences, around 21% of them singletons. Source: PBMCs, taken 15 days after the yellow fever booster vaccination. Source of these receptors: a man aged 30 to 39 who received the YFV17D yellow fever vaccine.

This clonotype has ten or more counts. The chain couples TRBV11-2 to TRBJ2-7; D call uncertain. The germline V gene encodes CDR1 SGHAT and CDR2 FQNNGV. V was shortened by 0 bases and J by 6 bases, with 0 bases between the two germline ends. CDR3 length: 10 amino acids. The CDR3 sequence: CASSLDEQYF. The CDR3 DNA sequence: TGTGCCAGCAGCTTAGACGAGCAGTACTTC.

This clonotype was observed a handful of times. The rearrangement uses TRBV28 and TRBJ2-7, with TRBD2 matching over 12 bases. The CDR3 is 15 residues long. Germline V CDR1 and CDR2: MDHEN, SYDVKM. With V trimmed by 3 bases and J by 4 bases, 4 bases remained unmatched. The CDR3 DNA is TGTGCCAGCAGTTTGTCTAGCGGGGGGGATTACGAGCAGTACTTC. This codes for CASSLSSGGDYEQYF.

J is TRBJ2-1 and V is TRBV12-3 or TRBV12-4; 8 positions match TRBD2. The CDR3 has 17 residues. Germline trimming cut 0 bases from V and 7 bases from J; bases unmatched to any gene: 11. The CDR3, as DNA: TGTGCCAGCAGTTTAGCGCGGGGGGCTCCCCAGATGAATGAGCAGTTCTTC. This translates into CASSLARGAPQMNEQFF.

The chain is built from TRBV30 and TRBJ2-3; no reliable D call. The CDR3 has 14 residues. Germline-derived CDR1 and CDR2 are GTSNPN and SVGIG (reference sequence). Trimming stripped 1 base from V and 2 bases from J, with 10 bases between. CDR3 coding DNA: TGTGCCTGGAGTGCACACGGAGACACAGATACGCAGTATTTT. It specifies CAWSAHGDTDTQYF.

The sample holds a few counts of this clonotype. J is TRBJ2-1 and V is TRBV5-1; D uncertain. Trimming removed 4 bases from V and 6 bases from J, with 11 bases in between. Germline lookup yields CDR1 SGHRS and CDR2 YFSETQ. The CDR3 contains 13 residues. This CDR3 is CASSLEIPNEQFF. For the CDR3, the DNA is TGCGCCAGCAGCCTGGAGATTCCCAATGAGCAGTTCTTC.

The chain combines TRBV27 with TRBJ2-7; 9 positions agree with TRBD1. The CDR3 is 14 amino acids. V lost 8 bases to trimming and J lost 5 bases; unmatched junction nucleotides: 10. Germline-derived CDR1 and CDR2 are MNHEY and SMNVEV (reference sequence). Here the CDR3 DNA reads TGTGCCAGCGCTGACCGGGACAGGGTCAACGAGCAGTACTTC. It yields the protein CASADRDRVNEQYF.

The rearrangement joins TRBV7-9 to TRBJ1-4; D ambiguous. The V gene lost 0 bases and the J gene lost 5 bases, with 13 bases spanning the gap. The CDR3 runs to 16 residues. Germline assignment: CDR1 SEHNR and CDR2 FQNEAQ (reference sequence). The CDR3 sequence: CASSLAEAALNEKLFF. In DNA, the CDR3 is TGTGCCAGCAGCTTAGCGGAGGCAGCCCTGAATGAAAAACTGTTTTTT.

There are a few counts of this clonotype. The CDR3 sequence is CAWSYGQAGVSPLHF. The DNA of the CDR3 is TGTGCCTGGAGTTACGGACAGGCGGGGGTGTCACCCCTCCACTTT. The V and J genes are TRBV30 and TRBJ1-6, with 7 bases aligning to TRBD1. This CDR3 contains 15 residues. Per germline, CDR1 GTSNPN and CDR2 SVGIG (reference sequence). V was pared by 2 bases and J by 10 bases, with 11 bases of the junction left unmatched.

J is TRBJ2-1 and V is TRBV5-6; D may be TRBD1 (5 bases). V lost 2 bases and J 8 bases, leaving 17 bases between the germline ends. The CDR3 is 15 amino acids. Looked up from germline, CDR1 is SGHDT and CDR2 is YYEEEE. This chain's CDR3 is CASSFPRASSHEQFF. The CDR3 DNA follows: TGTGCCAGCAGCTTCCCCAGGGCCTCCAGCCATGAGCAGTTCTTC.

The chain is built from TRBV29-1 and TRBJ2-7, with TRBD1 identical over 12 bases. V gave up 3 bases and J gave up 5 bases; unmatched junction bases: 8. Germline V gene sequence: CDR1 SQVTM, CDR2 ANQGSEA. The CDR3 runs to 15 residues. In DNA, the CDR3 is TGCAGCGTTGAGGATCCGGGACAGGGGGCGAACGAGCAGTACTTC. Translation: CSVEDPGQGANEQYF.

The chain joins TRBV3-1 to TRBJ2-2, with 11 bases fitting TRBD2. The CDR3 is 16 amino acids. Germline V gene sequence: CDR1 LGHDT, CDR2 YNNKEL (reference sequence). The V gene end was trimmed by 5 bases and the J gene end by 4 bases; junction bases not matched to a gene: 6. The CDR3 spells CASSLGLAAATGELFF. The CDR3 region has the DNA TGTGCCAGCAGCTTGGGACTAGCGGCCGCCACCGGGGAGCTGTTTTTT.

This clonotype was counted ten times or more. In nucleotides, the CDR3 is TGCGCCAGCAGCCCAGGAGATAATTCACCCCTCCACTTT. Protein product: CASSPGDNSPLHF. This sequence joins TRBV5-1 and TRBJ1-6; D is unclear. The germline V gene has CDR1 SGHRS and CDR2 YFSETQ. The CDR3 extends over 13 amino acids. Trimming shortened V by 4 bases and J by 5 bases, and 7 bases separated the two germline ends.

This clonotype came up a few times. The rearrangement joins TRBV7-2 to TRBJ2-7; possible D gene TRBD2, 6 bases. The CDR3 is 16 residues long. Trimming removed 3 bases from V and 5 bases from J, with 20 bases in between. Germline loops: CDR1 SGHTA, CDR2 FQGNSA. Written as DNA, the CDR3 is TGTGCCAGCAGCTTTACGGGTCCTCCCTCTAGCGACGAGCAGTACTTC. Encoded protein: CASSFTGPPSSDEQYF.

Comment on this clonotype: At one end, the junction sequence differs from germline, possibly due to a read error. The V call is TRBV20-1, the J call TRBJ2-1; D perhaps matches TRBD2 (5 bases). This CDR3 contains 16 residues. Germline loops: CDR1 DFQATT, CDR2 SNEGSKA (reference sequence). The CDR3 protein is CCARVGLLSSYNEQFF. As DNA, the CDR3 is TGCTGTGCTAGAGTAGGACTCCTGAGCTCCTACAATGAGCAGTTCTTC.

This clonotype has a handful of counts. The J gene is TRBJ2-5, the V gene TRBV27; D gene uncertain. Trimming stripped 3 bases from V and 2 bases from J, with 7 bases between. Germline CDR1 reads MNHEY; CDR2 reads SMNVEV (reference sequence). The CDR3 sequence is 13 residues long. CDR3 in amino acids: CASSFSVQETQYF. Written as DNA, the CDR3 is TGTGCCAGCAGTTTTTCTGTTCAAGAGACCCAGTACTTC.

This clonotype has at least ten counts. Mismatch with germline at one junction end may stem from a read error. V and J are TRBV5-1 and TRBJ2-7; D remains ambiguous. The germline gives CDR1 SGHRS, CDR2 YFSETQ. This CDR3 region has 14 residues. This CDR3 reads CASSLVGGAYEQYF. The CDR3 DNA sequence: TGTGCCAGCAGCTTAGTGGGCGGAGCCTACGAGCAGTACTTC. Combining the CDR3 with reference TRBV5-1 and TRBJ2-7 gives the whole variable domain KAGVTQTPRYLIKTRGQQVTLSCSPISGHRSVSWYQQTPGQGLQFLFEYFSETQRNKGNFPGRFSGRQFSNSRSEMNVSTLELGDSALYLCASSLVGGAYEQYFGPGTRLTVT.

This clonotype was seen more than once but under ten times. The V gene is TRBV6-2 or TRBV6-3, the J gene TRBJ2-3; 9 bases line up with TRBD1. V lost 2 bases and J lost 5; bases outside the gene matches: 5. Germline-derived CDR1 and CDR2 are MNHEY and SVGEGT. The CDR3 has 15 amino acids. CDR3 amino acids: CASSYATGGGDTQYF. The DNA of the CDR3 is TGTGCCAGCAGTTACGCGACAGGGGGTGGAGATACGCAGTATTTT.

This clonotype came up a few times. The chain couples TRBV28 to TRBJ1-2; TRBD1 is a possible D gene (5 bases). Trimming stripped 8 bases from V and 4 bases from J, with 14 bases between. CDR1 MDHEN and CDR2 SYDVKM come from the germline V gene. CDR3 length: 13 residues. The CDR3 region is CASVAGLLYGYTF. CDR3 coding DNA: TGTGCCAGCGTCGCAGGGCTTCTCTATGGCTACACCTTC.